This TCR beta chain was captured by sequencing in a study of blood T cell repertoires in COVID-19. About the research overall: The study drew acute and convalescent COVID-19 samples from the United States, Italy and Spain. T cells, B-cell-depleted T cells, or PBMCs provided the cDNA or gDNA that served as material.

In the study's own analysis: Quantification of nucleated cells was approximated via reference gene primer amplification. Profiled with immunoSEQ multiplex PCR; TCRdb holds only in-frame clones, not every one. The D gene and trimming were derived from the DNA, and the V and J assignments and clone size from that table. This table holds approximately 250,000 clones, around 89% found once. Germline V gives CDR1 SNHLY, CDR2 FYNNEI. The CDR3 runs 16 residues. J lost 0 bases, V lost 6 bases, and 7 bases had no gene match. Two negative PCRs, clearance, or symptom resolution were required of recovered Cohort 3 donors.

The chain joins TRBV2 to TRBJ2-1; 8 positions match TRBD2. The source is a woman in her 30s who had recovered from COVID-19. Sequencing used PBMCs or T cells enriched from blood (not recorded which). CDR3 nucleotide sequence: TGTGCCAGCAGGGGGGGACTAGAGATCTCCTACAATGAGCAGTTCTTC. It is translated as CASRGGLEISYNEQFF.